These 25 T cell receptor beta chains originate from one sample sequenced in a study of T cells in Graves' hyperthyroidism and ophthalmopathy. It was RNA transcripts that yielded the amplified TCR beta CDR3 regions. HTBI primers were employed in a first-round RT-PCR of the TCR CDR3. TCRdb re-called the multiplex PCR reads with MiXCR, one entry per CDR3 protein. The sample includes more than 300,000 distinct CDR3 sequences, 18% of them seen just once. The sequenced sample was blood. All receptors derive from a man between 18 and 35 years old with Graves' ophthalmopathy.

The gene calls are TRBV13 and TRBJ1-2, with a weak D call TRBD1 (6 bases). Trimming left V 4 bases short and J 3 bases short, with 12 bases between. The CDR3 covers 14 residues. Germline V gene sequence: CDR1 PRHDT, CDR2 FYEKMQ (reference sequence). The CDR3 loop is CASSSPDRHYGYTF. For the CDR3, the DNA is TGTGCCAGCAGCTCCCCGGACAGACACTATGGCTACACCTTC.

This clonotype was seen at least ten times. The CDR3 DNA reads as TGTGCCAGCAGTTGGACCAGGCTTAGCTATGGCTACACCTTC. It is translated as CASSWTRLSYGYTF. The rearrangement joins TRBV28 to TRBJ1-2, with D hard to call. Trimming took 4 bases from V and 4 from J, leaving 13 bases between them. The CDR3 has 14 amino acids. Per germline, CDR1 MDHEN and CDR2 SYDVKM.

This chain joins TRBV11-2 and TRBJ2-3, with 12 positions matching TRBD2. The V and J ends lost 0 bases and 4 bases, in that order; junction bases with no gene match: 2. Germline CDR1 SGHAT, CDR2 FQNNGV. The CDR3 has 16 amino acids. CDR3 residues: CASSLELAGGSDTQYF. CDR3 nucleotide sequence: TGTGCCAGCAGCTTAGAACTAGCGGGGGGATCAGATACGCAGTATTTT. Full variable domain (missing parts from reference TRBV11-2 and TRBJ2-3): EAGVAQSPRYKIIEKRQSVAFWCNPISGHATLYWYQQILGQGPKLLIQFQNNGVVDDSQLPKDRFSAERLKGVDSTLKIQPAKLEDSAVYLCASSLELAGGSDTQYFGPGTRLTVL.

J is TRBJ2-2 and V is TRBV20-1; TRBD1 is a possible D gene (6 bases). This CDR3 has 18 amino acids. Germline values: CDR1 DFQATT, CDR2 SNEGSKA (reference sequence). The ends were cut back, 6 bases at V and 4 bases at J, with 27 bases in the middle. The CDR3 DNA is TGCAGTGCCCCATTCCCCCCTTTGACAGGTTTGAGCACCGGGGAGCTGTTTTTT. It is translated as CSAPFPPLTGLSTGELFF.

Ten or more counts support this clonotype. The V call is TRBV9, the J call TRBJ1-1; D perhaps matches TRBD1 (6 bases). The V end lost 4 bases, the J end lost 1 base, and 14 bases lay between the germline ends. Per germline, CDR1 SGDLS and CDR2 YYNGEE. The CDR3 extends over 15 amino acids. The chain's CDR3 is CASSTGGAGNTEAFF. In DNA, the CDR3 is TGTGCCAGCAGCACCGGGGGCGCGGGGAACACTGAAGCTTTCTTT.

This clonotype was observed at least ten times. CDR3 bases: TGTGCCAGCAGCTCCATTTTTCCGGGCGGGGGAACGTACAATGAGCAGTTCTTC. Residues: CASSSIFPGGGTYNEQFF. V and J are TRBV7-2 and TRBJ2-1; 7 nucleotides agree with TRBD2. Germline CDR1 reads SGHTA; CDR2 reads FQGNSA. The CDR3 spans 18 residues. After removal of 4 bases from V and 4 bases from J, the junction contained 16 bases not matched to a gene.

This clonotype was observed a few times. The gene calls are TRBV6-1 and TRBJ1-2; 7 bases align to TRBD1. Germline-derived CDR1 and CDR2 are MNHNS and SASEGT. V was pared by 5 bases and J by 2 bases, with 8 bases of the junction left unmatched. CDR3 length equals 15 residues. CDR3 sequence: CASSRTEGQNYGYTF. The CDR3 DNA reads TGTGCCAGCAGTCGGACAGAGGGACAGAACTATGGCTACACCTTC.

This clonotype has ten or more counts. The V and J genes are TRBV3-1 and TRBJ1-4; D possibly corresponds to TRBD1 (6 bases). The V end was cut by 7 bases, the J end by 7 bases, with 13 bases between. The CDR3 runs 13 residues. The germline V gene encodes CDR1 LGHDT and CDR2 YNNKEL (reference sequence). Here the CDR3 reads CASTLRGTEKLFF. CDR3 DNA sequence: TGTGCCAGCACCCTTAGGGGGACTGAAAAACTGTTTTTT.

The chain is built from TRBV10-3 and TRBJ1-1; D gene ambiguous. The CDR3 consists of 16 residues. CDR1 is ENHRY and CDR2 is SYGVKD in the germline V gene. V lost 0 bases to trimming and J lost 0 bases, with 11 bases between them. The DNA for the CDR3 is TGTGCCATCAGTGAGTCGCCTCCCTCCATGAACACTGAAGCTTTCTTT. Translating gives CAISESPPSMNTEAFF.

The CDR3, as DNA: TGCGCCAGCAGCTACGGGGTTCCTCAGAACACCGGGGAGCTGTTTTTT. As protein: CASSYGVPQNTGELFF. V and J are TRBV5-1 and TRBJ2-2; D is possibly TRBD2 (5 bases). From germline, CDR1 is SGHRS and CDR2 YFSETQ. With 3 bases removed from V and 1 base from J, the gap between germline ends came to 13 bases. The CDR3 has 16 amino acids. Supplemented by reference TRBV5-1 and TRBJ2-2, the full variable domain reads KAGVTQTPRYLIKTRGQQVTLSCSPISGHRSVSWYQQTPGQGLQFLFEYFSETQRNKGNFPGRFSGRQFSNSRSEMNVSTLELGDSALYLCASSYGVPQNTGELFFGEGSRLTVL.

This clonotype was observed many times. This rearrangement joins TRBV27 to TRBJ1-6, with D possibly matching TRBD1 (6 bases). This CDR3 has 14 residues. Germline assignment: CDR1 MNHEY and CDR2 SMNVEV (reference sequence). V lost 4 bases and J 6 bases, leaving 10 bases between the germline ends. Here the CDR3 reads CASSWTAGNSPLHF. CDR3 coding DNA: TGTGCCAGCAGTTGGACAGCCGGTAATTCACCCCTCCACTTT.

V and J are TRBV5-4 and TRBJ1-3, with TRBD1 identical over 8 bases. V lost 2 bases and J lost 1; bases outside the gene matches: 2. The CDR3 length is 15 residues. Germline V lookup: CDR1 SGHNT, CDR2 YYREEE (reference sequence). The chain's CDR3 is CASSFDRGSGNTIYF. CDR3 sequence (DNA): TGTGCCAGCAGCTTCGACAGGGGATCTGGAAACACCATATATTTT.

This clonotype was seen ten or more times. J is TRBJ1-1 and V is TRBV18; D unclear. Germline loops: CDR1 KGHSH, CDR2 LQKENI. The CDR3 is 12 amino acids. The ends were cut back, 0 bases at V and 10 bases at J, with 9 bases in the middle. The CDR3 nucleotides are TGTGCCAGCTCACCACCGGGTGAGAGAGCTTTCTTT. Its protein product is CASSPPGERAFF.

About this clonotype itself: A much larger clonotype is one base distant, so this may be a read error. This chain connects TRBV12-3 or TRBV12-4 to TRBJ2-7; TRBD1 is a possible D gene (6 bases). The CDR3 sequence is 16 residues long. In nucleotides, the CDR3 is TGTGCCAACAGTTTAGCGCTTGGACAGAACCTCTACGAGCAGTACTTC. Translating gives CANSLALGQNLYEQYF.

This clonotype was seen a handful of times. A much bigger clone sits one base away, suggesting this may be a read error. The rearrangement joins TRBV6-6 to TRBJ1-1; a weak D match, TRBD1 (5 bases). The CDR3 totals 15 residues. Trimming shortened V by 0 bases and J by 7 bases, and 15 bases separated the two germline ends. Germline CDR1 reads MNHNY; CDR2 reads SVGAGI (reference sequence). This chain's CDR3 is CASSYSQAGISEAFF. CDR3 DNA sequence: TGTGCCAGCAGTTACTCACAGGCGGGGATTAGTGAAGCTTTCTTT.

The chain uses TRBV7-9 and TRBJ2-3, with 7 bases identical to TRBD1. This CDR3 region has 15 residues. Germline trimming cut 1 base from V and 2 bases from J; bases unmatched to any gene: 3. Looked up from germline, CDR1 is SEHNR and CDR2 is FQNEAQ (reference sequence). This chain's CDR3 is CASSLGQGTTDTQYF. DNA of the CDR3: TGTGCCAGCAGCTTAGGACAGGGCACCACAGATACGCAGTATTTT.

CDR3 sequence: CASSFWGEAYNEQFF. In DNA, the CDR3 is TGTGCCAGCAGTTTTTGGGGGGAGGCCTACAATGAGCAGTTCTTC. This chain links TRBV27 with TRBJ2-1; a possible D gene is TRBD2 (6 bases). The CDR3 extends over 15 amino acids. Germline assignment: CDR1 MNHEY and CDR2 SMNVEV (reference sequence). Trimming removed 3 bases at V and 2 bases at J, with 11 bases between.

This clonotype was detected a few times. The chain combines TRBV6-2 or TRBV6-3 with TRBJ2-5; no clear D. The length of the CDR3 is 13 residues. With 6 bases removed from V and 2 bases from J, the gap between germline ends came to 10 bases. Germline lookup yields CDR1 MNHEY and CDR2 SVGEGT. CDR3 amino acids: CASRADGQETQYF. CDR3 nucleotide sequence: TGTGCCAGCAGGGCAGACGGGCAAGAGACCCAGTACTTC.

In this sample, this clonotype turned up many times. The V gene is TRBV24-1, the J gene TRBJ2-3; 7 bases are a match to TRBD2. CDR1 and CDR2 from the germline V gene are KGHDR and SFDVKD. The CDR3 runs 17 residues. With 5 bases clipped from V and 2 bases from J, the junction kept 12 bases outside the gene matches. The CDR3 spells CATSVGPQRGNTDTQYF. The CDR3 DNA reads TGTGCCACCAGTGTAGGCCCCCAGCGGGGAAACACAGATACGCAGTATTTT.

Many counts were recorded for this clonotype. The chain carries TRBV12-3 or TRBV12-4 and TRBJ1-3, with unresolved D. The CDR3 covers 15 residues. V lost 2 bases to trimming and J lost 0 bases, with 8 bases between them. As DNA, the CDR3 is TGTGCCAGCAGTTTACAGGCTAGCTCTGGAAACACCATATATTTT. It encodes CASSLQASSGNTIYF.

This rearrangement joins TRBV9 to TRBJ2-7; 7 nucleotides agree with TRBD2. V shed 6 bases and J 4 bases; nucleotides not matched to a gene: 13. The CDR3 covers 15 residues. From germline, CDR1 is SGDLS and CDR2 YYNGEE. CDR3 bases: TGTGCCAGCACCCTAGGTGGGGGGGGACCTTACGAGCAGTACTTC. Translated, it gives CASTLGGGGPYEQYF.

This clonotype has ten or more counts. The chain carries TRBV12-3 or TRBV12-4 and TRBJ1-5; TRBD1 matches at 8 bases. The CDR3 runs to 16 residues. V dropped 3 bases and J dropped 0; count of bases not matched to a gene: 4. CDR3 DNA sequence: TGTGCCAGCAGTTTGGGGGACAGGCCTAGCAATCAGCCCCAGCATTTT. The encoded protein is CASSLGDRPSNQPQHF.

This clonotype was seen repeatedly, ten times or more. The CDR3 protein is CATEGQGDGYTF. As DNA, the CDR3 is TGTGCCACCGAGGGACAGGGGGATGGCTACACCTTC. The chain is built from TRBV28 and TRBJ1-2; 11 positions agree with TRBD1. The germline CDR1 and CDR2 sequences are MDHEN and SYDVKM. The V gene end was trimmed by 10 bases and the J gene end by 6 bases; junction bases not matched to a gene: 4. CDR3 length: 12 amino acids.

This clonotype was detected many times. CDR3 loop: CASSPNAQPQHF. The CDR3 region has the DNA TGTGCCAGCAGCCCTAACGCTCAGCCCCAGCATTTT. The chain employs TRBV6-2 or TRBV6-3 and TRBJ1-5; D is undetermined. CDR1 is MNHEY, CDR2 SVGEGT, per germline. Trimming left V 6 bases short and J 6 bases short, with 9 bases between. This CDR3 contains 12 residues.

The chain combines TRBV9 with TRBJ1-2; D call uncertain. Trimming took off 0 bases at V and 6 bases at J, with 6 bases between the two ends. This CDR3 spans 12 amino acids. Germline loops: CDR1 SGDLS, CDR2 YYNGEE. As DNA, the CDR3 is TGTGCCAGCAGCGTAGCGGGGAATGGCTACACCTTC. Translation: CASSVAGNGYTF.